This TCR beta chain was profiled in a study of tumor-infiltrating lymphocytes in localized non-small cell lung cancer. Study-level information: Some samples were collected after neoadjuvant chemotherapy; smokers, never-smokers and several histologies were included. Each patient gave resected tumor and non-adjacent uninvolved lung tissue. Study-wide results and limits: No T-cell fraction difference was seen between IM1 and IM2 tumors. Tumor T-cell fraction from TCR sequencing was not associated with recurrence-free survival (p = 0.61).

In regard to this clone: The antigen is unknown.

The repertoire was sequenced with immunoSEQ multiplex PCR; TCRdb's copy has only in-frame clones and lacks some. The table has 15,000 to 20,000 clones, around 79% seen once. Trimming removed 9 bases from V and 8 bases from J, with 19 bases in between. CDR1 and CDR2 from the germline V gene are MDHEN and SYDVKM. This CDR3 comprises 13 residues. The V gene is TRBV28, the J gene TRBJ1-1, with D tentatively TRBD1 (5 bases). Material for sequencing was lung tumor tissue. The sequence came from a human donor with non-small cell lung cancer. The CDR3 protein is CASTEGVRGEAFF. CDR3 in DNA: TGTGCCAGTACCGAAGGGGTGCGCGGCGAAGCTTTCTTT.